This is a list of T cell receptor beta chains from one sample in a study of T cell responses to AZD1222 COVID-19 vaccine. The repertoire was sequenced with immunoSEQ multiplex PCR; TCRdb's copy has only in-frame clones and lacks some. The sample has some 150,000 clones; approximately 85% are singletons. The material sequenced was peripheral blood, taken 28 days after the second dose of the MenACWY control vaccine. The receptors stem from an adult who received the MenACWY meningococcal vaccine as a control. The CDR3 runs from the conserved cysteine through the conserved F or W. A D gene is named only where the DNA matches it firmly. Clone size appears in some rows only: once, few, many, or a class for an expanded clone.

cdr3_aa cdr3_nt d_call v_call clone_size j_call
CASGQGDANEKLFF TGTGCCAGCGGACAGGGGGATGCTAATGAAAAACTGTTTTTT TRBD1 TRBV18 - TRBJ1-4
CASSQEGASGDTQYF TGTGCCAGCAGCCAAGAAGGGGCTTCAGGAGATACGCAGTATTTT - TRBV4-2 - TRBJ2-3
CASSKTGQSNTEAFF TGTGCCAGCAGTAAAACGGGACAGTCGAACACTGAAGCTTTCTTT TRBD1 TRBV6-5 once TRBJ1-1
CASSPSLGGSSNEQFF TGTGCCAGCAGCCCCTCCTTGGGTGGGTCCTCTAATGAGCAGTTCTTC - TRBV5-5 - TRBJ2-1
CAWSPGSGGQETQYF TGTGCCTGGAGCCCCGGGAGCGGGGGCCAAGAGACCCAGTACTTC TRBD2 TRBV30 few TRBJ2-5
CASSSGIRHGNEQFF TGTGCCAGCAGCTCAGGGATCCGCCACGGGAATGAGCAGTTCTTC - TRBV6-6 - TRBJ2-1
CASSPIDSFLNTEAFF TGTGCCAGCAGTCCTATCGACAGTTTTTTGAACACTGAAGCTTTCTTT - TRBV7-2 - TRBJ1-1
CASSSDPRGINEKLFF TGTGCCAGCAGCTCCGACCCTCGGGGGATTAATGAAAAACTGTTTTTT - TRBV7-2 - TRBJ1-4
CASSSGQGAKAFF TGTGCCAGCAGTTCAGGACAGGGGGCAAAGGCTTTCTTT TRBD1 TRBV6-5 - TRBJ1-1
CASSLLTNTEAFF TGTGCCAGCAGCTTGTTGACTAACACTGAAGCTTTCTTT - TRBV7-3 - TRBJ1-1
CASSSHRDQYF TGTGCCAGCAGCTCCCACAGGGACCAGTACTTC - TRBV11-2 - TRBJ2-5
CASSRASDTQYF TGTGCCAGCAGCAGGGCTTCGGATACGCAGTATTTT - TRBV14 - TRBJ2-3
CASSVGGGAGYGYTF TGTGCCAGCAGTGTGGGGGGGGGCGCTGGCTATGGCTACACCTTC - TRBV25-1 - TRBJ1-2
CASSLGTGNSPLHF TGCGCCAGCAGCCTCGGGACAGGGAATTCACCCCTCCACTTT TRBD1 TRBV4-3 - TRBJ1-6
CASSKGLAALSDEQFF TGTGCCAGCAGTAAGGGACTAGCGGCCCTATCCGATGAGCAGTTCTTC TRBD2 TRBV28 - TRBJ2-1
CASREAPGQPYEQYF TGTGCCAGCAGGGAGGCCCCGGGACAGCCTTACGAGCAGTACTTC TRBD1 TRBV2 few TRBJ2-7
CASSLTTGGPHEQYF TGTGCCAGCAGCTTAACGACGGGAGGGCCCCACGAGCAGTACTTC TRBD2 TRBV7-3 - TRBJ2-7
CSVESTADYEQYF TGCAGCGTTGAAAGTACGGCCGACTACGAGCAGTACTTC - TRBV29-1 - TRBJ2-7
CASSIDGQGAGYTF TGTGCCAGTAGTATAGATGGACAGGGGGCGGGCTACACCTTC TRBD1 TRBV19 - TRBJ1-2
CASSQLGYSNQPQHF TGCGCCAGCAGCCAATTGGGCTATAGCAATCAGCCCCAGCATTTT - TRBV4-1 - TRBJ1-5
CASSQGTGELFF TGTGCCAGTAGCCAGGGAACCGGGGAGCTGTTTTTT - TRBV19 - TRBJ2-2
CAWSEDNYSPLHF TGTGCCTGGAGTGAAGACAACTACTCACCCCTCCACTTT - TRBV30 - TRBJ1-6
CASTPTSGGVYGYTF TGTGCCAGCACCCCTACCTCCGGGGGCGTCTATGGCTACACCTTC - TRBV6-5 - TRBJ1-2
CASSQDGQGYQPQHF TGCGCCAGCAGCCAAGATGGGCAGGGCTATCAGCCCCAGCATTTT - TRBV4-1 once TRBJ1-5
CASSQVARGDYGYTF TGCGCCAGCAGCCAAGTAGCCAGGGGGGACTATGGCTACACCTTC TRBD1 TRBV4-1 - TRBJ1-2
CASSQRGTEAFF TGCGCCAGCAGCCAAAGGGGGACAGAAGCTTTCTTT - TRBV4-3 - TRBJ1-1
CASSFRQSGNSPLHF TGTGCCAGCAGTTTCAGACAGAGCGGGAATTCACCCCTCCACTTT - TRBV28 - TRBJ1-6
CASSQRATGELFF TGTGCCAGCAGCCAAAGAGCCACCGGGGAGCTGTTTTTT - TRBV3-1/TRBV3-2 - TRBJ2-2
CAWSGGTGSSPLHF TGTGCCTGGAGTGGCGGGACCGGGAGTTCACCCCTCCACTTT - TRBV30 - TRBJ1-6
CATSRRAGTDTQYF TGTGCCACCAGCAGGAGGGCAGGCACAGATACGCAGTATTTT - TRBV15 - TRBJ2-3
CASSPLLRGREAEAFF TGTGCCAGCAGCCCCCTCTTGAGGGGGCGGGAGGCTGAAGCTTTCTTT TRBD1 TRBV6-2/TRBV6-3 - TRBJ1-1
CASSEYQGQGYGYTF TGTGCCAGCAGTGAATATCAGGGACAGGGCTATGGCTACACCTTC TRBD1 TRBV25-1 - TRBJ1-2
CASSYRGTLLSYNSPLHF TGTGCCAGCAGTTACCGTGGGACACTTCTCTCCTATAATTCACCCCTCCACTTT - TRBV6-2/TRBV6-3 - TRBJ1-6
CASRGLALSSYNEQFF TGTGCCAGCAGGGGACTAGCCCTCAGCTCCTACAATGAGCAGTTCTTC TRBD2 TRBV27 - TRBJ2-1
CASSIRSGSYEQYF TGTGCCAGTAGTATTCGGTCAGGGTCGTACGAGCAGTACTTC - TRBV19 once TRBJ2-7
CASSSTQGHEQFF TGTGCCAGTAGTTCGACCCAGGGGCATGAGCAGTTCTTC - TRBV19 - TRBJ2-1
CASSQDEGPNQPQHF TGTGCCAGCAGCCAAGATGAAGGGCCCAATCAGCCCCAGCATTTT - TRBV7-8 many TRBJ1-5
CASSRRDSNQPQHF TGCGCCAGCAGTCGCAGGGATAGCAATCAGCCCCAGCATTTT - TRBV10-2 - TRBJ1-5
CASSETRGDTEAFF TGCGCCAGCAGCGAGACCAGGGGAGACACTGAAGCTTTCTTT - TRBV4-3 - TRBJ1-1
CASSSGYEQPQHF TGTGCCAGCAGTTCGGGGTACGAACAGCCCCAGCATTTT - TRBV6-2/TRBV6-3 - TRBJ1-5
CASRKRDRGAYEQYF TGCGCCAGCAGAAAAAGGGACAGGGGAGCCTACGAGCAGTACTTC TRBD1 TRBV10-1 - TRBJ2-7